This T cell receptor beta chain was sequenced during a study of control samples from healthy donors and cancer patients. The method was immunoSEQ multiplex PCR; TCRdb's version includes in-frame clones alone and lacks a portion of them. The sample has roughly 180,000 clones, around 94% seen once. The CDR3 length is 16 residues. V shed 2 bases, J shed 2 bases, and the junction held 5 bases outside the gene matches. Germline lookup yields CDR1 MDHEN and CDR2 SYDVKM. This clone was detected only once. The rearrangement links TRBV28 to TRBJ2-3; 9 bases map to TRBD1. Sequencing was performed on blood. The TCR originated in a woman between 18 and 29 years old in good health. The CDR3 here is CASSLKGTGYTDTQYF. CDR3 bases: TGTGCCAGCAGTTTAAAAGGGACAGGGTACACAGATACGCAGTATTTT.